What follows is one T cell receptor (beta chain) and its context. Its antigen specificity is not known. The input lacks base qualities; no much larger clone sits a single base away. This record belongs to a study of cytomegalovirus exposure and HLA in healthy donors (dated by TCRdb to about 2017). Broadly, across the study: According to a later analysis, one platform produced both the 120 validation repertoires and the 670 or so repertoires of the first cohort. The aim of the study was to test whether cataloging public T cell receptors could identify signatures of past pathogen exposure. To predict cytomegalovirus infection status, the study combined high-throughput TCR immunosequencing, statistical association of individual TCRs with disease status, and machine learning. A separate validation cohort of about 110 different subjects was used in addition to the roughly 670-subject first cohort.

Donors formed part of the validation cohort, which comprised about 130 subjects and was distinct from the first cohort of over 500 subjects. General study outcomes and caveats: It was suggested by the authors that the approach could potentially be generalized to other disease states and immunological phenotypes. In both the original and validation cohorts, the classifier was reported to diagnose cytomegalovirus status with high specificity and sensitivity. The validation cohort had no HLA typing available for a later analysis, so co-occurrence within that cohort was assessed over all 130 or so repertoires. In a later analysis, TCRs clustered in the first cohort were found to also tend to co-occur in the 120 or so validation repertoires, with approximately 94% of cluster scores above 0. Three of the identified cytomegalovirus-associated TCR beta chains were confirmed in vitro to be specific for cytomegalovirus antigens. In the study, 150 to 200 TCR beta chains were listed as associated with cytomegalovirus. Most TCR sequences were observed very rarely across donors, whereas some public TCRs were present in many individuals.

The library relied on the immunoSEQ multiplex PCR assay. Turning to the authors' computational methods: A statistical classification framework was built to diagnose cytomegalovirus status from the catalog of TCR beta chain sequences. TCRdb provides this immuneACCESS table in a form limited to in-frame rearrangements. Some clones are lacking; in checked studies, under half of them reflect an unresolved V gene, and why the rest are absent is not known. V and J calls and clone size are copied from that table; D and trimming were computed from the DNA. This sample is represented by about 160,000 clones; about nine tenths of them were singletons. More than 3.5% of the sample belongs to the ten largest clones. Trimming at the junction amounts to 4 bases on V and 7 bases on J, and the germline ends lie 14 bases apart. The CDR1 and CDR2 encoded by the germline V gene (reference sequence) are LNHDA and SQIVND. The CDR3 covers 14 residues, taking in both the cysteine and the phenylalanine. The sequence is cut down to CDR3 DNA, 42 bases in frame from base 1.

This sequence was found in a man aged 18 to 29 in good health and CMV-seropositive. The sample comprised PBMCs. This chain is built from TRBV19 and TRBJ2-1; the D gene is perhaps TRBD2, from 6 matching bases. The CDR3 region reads CASSTRDLLNEQFF. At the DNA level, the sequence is TGTGCCAGTAGTACCCGGGACTTATTAAATGAGCAGTTCTTC. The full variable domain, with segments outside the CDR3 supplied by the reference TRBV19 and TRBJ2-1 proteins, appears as DGGITQSPKYLFRKEGQNVTLSCEQNLNHDAMYWYRQDPGQGLRLIYYSQIVNDFQKGDIAEGYSVSREKKESFPLTVTSAQKNPTAFYLCASSTRDLLNEQFFGPGTRLTVL.